The next 9 T cell receptor beta chains were all read from a single sample in a study of blood T cell repertoires in COVID-19 (TCRdb year 2020). Library preparation was by the immunoSEQ multiplex PCR assay. The source is immuneACCESS, and TCRdb retained only in-frame sequences with V and J called. Part of the clones is not carried over; for the studies checked, unresolved V genes explain less than half of this, and the remainder is unexplained. The sample table contains 320,000 or so clones; only one count was recorded for roughly 87% of them. More than 0.9% of the sample lies in the top ten. Sequences were obtained from PBMCs or T cells enriched from blood (not recorded which). All receptors come from a woman between 25 and 40 years old who had recovered from COVID-19.

V and J are TRBV6-5 and TRBJ2-7; 9 bases align to TRBD2. V gave up 0 bases and J gave up 2 bases; unmatched junction bases: 5. From germline, CDR1 is MNHEY and CDR2 SVGAGI. This CDR3 is 16 amino acids long. The CDR3 loop is CASSYSGTSFPYEQYF. For the CDR3, the DNA is TGTGCCAGCAGTTACTCCGGGACTAGCTTCCCCTACGAGCAGTACTTC.

This chain uses TRBV4-3 with TRBJ1-3; D is possibly TRBD1 (5 bases). The CDR3 runs to 16 residues. The V end was cut by 0 bases, the J end by 0 bases, with 9 bases between. Germline V gives CDR1 LGHNA, CDR2 YSLEER. CDR3: CASSQEPTGSGNTIYF. The CDR3 DNA is TGCGCCAGCAGCCAAGAGCCAACAGGCTCTGGAAACACCATATATTTT.

This clone occurred many times. The chain has TRBV7-8 and TRBJ2-2, with 8 nucleotides matching TRBD1. The CDR3 is 15 residues long. CDR1 is SGHVS and CDR2 is FQNEAQ in the germline V gene. Unmatched junction bases numbered 7, after V lost 4 bases and J lost 6 bases. DNA for the CDR3: TGTGCCAGCAGCTCGGGGACAGGCTTCGCCGGGGAGCTGTTTTTT. This translates into CASSSGTGFAGELFF.

The chain joins TRBV6-2 or TRBV6-3 to TRBJ2-7; 7 positions match TRBD1. With 6 bases clipped from V and 3 bases from J, the junction kept 8 bases outside the gene matches. This CDR3 has 14 residues. The V gene's germline CDR1 is MNHEY and CDR2 SVGEGT. CDR3 nucleotide sequence: TGTGCCAGCAGCCTCACAGGGGCCTTCTACGAGCAGTACTTC. Protein product: CASSLTGAFYEQYF.

This clone was observed a single time. The chain recombines TRBV19 with TRBJ1-1, with D hard to call. CDR3 length: 13 amino acids. Trimming took 3 bases from V and 7 from J, leaving 12 bases between them. Germline V gene data show CDR1 as LNHDA and CDR2 as SQIVND (reference sequence). CDR3 region: CASSIGSAGEAFF. The DNA of the CDR3 is TGTGCCAGTAGTATTGGTAGCGCGGGTGAAGCTTTCTTT.

The chain links TRBV5-1 to TRBJ1-1, with D possibly matching TRBD1 (6 bases). Germline V gives CDR1 SGHRS, CDR2 YFSETQ. Deletions cut 1 base from V and 0 bases from J, with 13 bases between. The CDR3 is 16 residues long. CDR3 DNA: TGCGCCAGCAGCTTGCCCCAGGGGCCGTTGAACACTGAAGCTTTCTTT. Encoded protein: CASSLPQGPLNTEAFF.

The chain couples TRBV28 to TRBJ1-2; the D gene is possibly TRBD1 (6 bases). Germline loops: CDR1 MDHEN, CDR2 SYDVKM. CDR3 length equals 14 residues. V lost 4 bases and J lost 7, with 16 bases in between. The CDR3 spells CASSSQGLKRGYTF. Written as DNA, the CDR3 is TGTGCCAGCAGTTCACAGGGTCTGAAGCGTGGCTACACCTTC.

This chain links TRBV28 with TRBJ1-2, with D unresolved. V lost 6 bases, J lost 0 bases, and 11 bases lay in between. This CDR3 spans 14 amino acids. Looked up from germline, CDR1 is MDHEN and CDR2 is SYDVKM. CDR3 DNA: TGTGCCAGCAGGTCAGAGAGGTCTAACTATGGCTACACCTTC. This encodes CASRSERSNYGYTF.

As for this clone: The same CDR3 can be traced to other DNA sequences in this sample. The DNA of the CDR3 is TGTGCCAGCTCACCTCCGGGACAGGGCTCCTACGAGCAGTACTTC. Encoded protein: CASSPPGQGSYEQYF. The chain joins TRBV18 to TRBJ2-7; 9 nucleotides line up with TRBD1. Trimming at V came to 3 bases and at J to 0 bases, leaving 3 bases not matched to a gene. This CDR3 spans 15 amino acids. Germline CDR1 KGHSH, CDR2 LQKENI.